This T cell receptor (beta chain) was sequenced during a study of T cell repertoires in cytomegalovirus infection. About the study: Both CMV infection and a matching HLA type were indicated by public TCR beta signatures.

Turning to this clonotype: Its target is not known.

Study observations and caveats: Identification of carriers of CMV plus the relevant HLA was achieved through cumulative public TCR beta family frequency.

One entry per CDR3 protein, called by TCRdb with MiXCR from the reads. The data show 740,000 or so distinct CDR3 sequences, 35% seen once. The source material was PBMCs. This clonotype was sampled from a human donor in good health (CMV status not recorded). Some clones in this sample may be carry-over from other donors' samples.

The CDR3 sequence: CASSIGPSSYEQYF. The DNA of the CDR3 is TGTGCCAGCAGTATTGGTCCCAGCTCCTACGAGCAGTACTTC. The genes are TRBV11-2 and TRBJ2-7, with D unclear. Trimming took off 6 bases at V and 0 bases at J, with 12 bases between the two ends. The germline CDR1 and CDR2 sequences are SGHAT and FQNNGV. The CDR3 sequence is 14 residues long.